The clone carrying this TCR beta chain was counted only a few times. Its specificity is unknown. Germline CDR1 reads SNHLY; CDR2 reads FYNNEI. The CDR3 has 15 amino acids. After removal of 3 bases from V and 4 bases from J, the junction contained 7 bases not matched to a gene. The related graft donor's blood sample was taken on the day of bone marrow donation. The data are from a study of T cells after posttransplantation cyclophosphamide. Study results and limitations: TRB overlap between skin or GI tissue T cells and blood was limited. TRB clonality was highly associated with recipient CMV seropositivity and reactivation. Later post-transplant blood repertoires were often dominated by donor CD8+ memory clones.

Assay: immunoSEQ multiplex PCR; the TCRdb copy retains only in-frame clones and omits some. The repertoire holds several thousand clones, with around 68% as singletons. Sequencing was carried out using memory CD8+ T cells sorted from blood. The TCR sequence derives from a man in his thirties or forties in good health and a related stem cell transplant donor. V is TRBV2 and J is TRBJ2-5, with 8 bases lining up with TRBD1. The CDR3 DNA follows: TGTGCCAGCAGTGATCCTCAAGGGACAGGAGAGACCCAGTACTTC. This translates into CASSDPQGTGETQYF.